The rows below give T cell receptor beta chains drawn from one sample of a study of T cell changes during pregnancy in multiple sclerosis. TCRdb's copy holds only in-frame clones and misses some; the assay was immunoSEQ multiplex PCR. This sample has 20,000 to 25,000 clones, with over 80% found just once. The material was CD8+ T cells from peripheral blood mononuclear cells, obtained in the third trimester of pregnancy. The receptor set was obtained from a female donor with multiple sclerosis, enrolled in a pregnancy study. CDR3s include the opening cysteine and the closing phenylalanine or tryptophan. The order of the fields is V gene, J gene, CDR3 protein.

v_gene: TRBV14
j_gene: TRBJ2-7
CDR3aa: CASSQANYEQYF

v_gene: TRBV6-1
j_gene: TRBJ1-1
CDR3aa: CASSTTGREAFF

v_gene: TRBV4-2
j_gene: TRBJ2-7
CDR3aa: CASSPTGGLLEQYF

v_gene: TRBV19
j_gene: TRBJ2-1
CDR3aa: CASSIGQSSYNEQFF

v_gene: TRBV27
j_gene: TRBJ2-7
CDR3aa: CASSFLFGGPYEQYF

v_gene: TRBV29-1
j_gene: TRBJ2-1
CDR3aa: CSAPTGTSYNEQFF

v_gene: TRBV9
j_gene: TRBJ2-1
CDR3aa: CASSVGESSYNEQFF

v_gene: TRBV14
j_gene: TRBJ2-2
CDR3aa: CASSHLSSGELFF

v_gene: TRBV7-8
j_gene: TRBJ2-7
CDR3aa: CASSFDTGLADEQYF

v_gene: TRBV9
j_gene: TRBJ2-6
CDR3aa: CASKGSSGANVLTF

v_gene: TRBV7-9
j_gene: TRBJ2-7
CDR3aa: CASSSTGQVNSYEQYF

v_gene: TRBV25-1
j_gene: TRBJ1-2
CDR3aa: CASSEYRGGYTF

v_gene: TRBV7-9
j_gene: TRBJ1-2
CDR3aa: CASSPGEGMVYGYTF

v_gene: TRBV9
j_gene: TRBJ1-5
CDR3aa: CASSVVPGQPQHF

v_gene: TRBV20-1
j_gene: TRBJ2-7
CDR3aa: CSARDHYEQYF

v_gene: TRBV7-3
j_gene: TRBJ2-1
CDR3aa: CASSLSGGINEQFF

v_gene: TRBV6-6
j_gene: TRBJ2-3
CDR3aa: CASSYSEADTQYF

v_gene: TRBV7-9
j_gene: TRBJ1-2
CDR3aa: CASSSGGGYTF

v_gene: TRBV7-9
j_gene: TRBJ2-7
CDR3aa: CASSPRLAGTYEQYF

v_gene: TRBV6-1
j_gene: TRBJ2-7
CDR3aa: CASSQDRSSYEQYF

v_gene: TRBV9
j_gene: TRBJ2-7
CDR3aa: CASSARGSPYEQYF

v_gene: TRBV4-3
j_gene: TRBJ1-1
CDR3aa: CASSQTRSSEAFF

v_gene: TRBV10-3
j_gene: TRBJ1-3
CDR3aa: CAISEGSSGNTIYF

v_gene: TRBV7-7
j_gene: TRBJ2-5
CDR3aa: CASSPLIGLAGDF

v_gene: TRBV9
j_gene: TRBJ2-2
CDR3aa: CASSVEEGELFF

v_gene: TRBV9
j_gene: TRBJ2-6
CDR3aa: CASSARRDTSGANVLTF

v_gene: TRBV4-3
j_gene: TRBJ1-1
CDR3aa: CASSQGLGGTEAFF

v_gene: TRBV5-1
j_gene: TRBJ2-1
CDR3aa: CASIRDREPNEQFF

v_gene: TRBV14
j_gene: TRBJ2-3
CDR3aa: CASSQIVRDTQYF

v_gene: TRBV4-1
j_gene: TRBJ2-7
CDR3aa: CASSPTTGTGSEQYF

v_gene: TRBV13
j_gene: TRBJ2-2
CDR3aa: CASSLGQGVQGTGELFF

v_gene: TRBV7-9
j_gene: TRBJ1-2
CDR3aa: CASSSPTSLKRGRMDGYTF

v_gene: TRBV27
j_gene: TRBJ1-5
CDR3aa: CASSGIGDRYQPQHF

v_gene: TRBV28
j_gene: TRBJ2-1
CDR3aa: CASSFPLAGEGDEQFF

v_gene: TRBV9
j_gene: TRBJ1-3
CDR3aa: CASSVGLAGNTIYF

v_gene: TRBV2
j_gene: TRBJ2-2
CDR3aa: CASSGREAANTGELFF

v_gene: TRBV6-5
j_gene: TRBJ1-1
CDR3aa: CASTPSGGPTEAFF

v_gene: TRBV9
j_gene: TRBJ2-3
CDR3aa: CASSEGGDTQYF

v_gene: TRBV12-5
j_gene: TRBJ2-3
CDR3aa: CASGLLTDTQYF

v_gene: TRBV19
j_gene: TRBJ2-1
CDR3aa: CASSSSVEYNEQFF

v_gene: TRBV4-1
j_gene: TRBJ2-1
CDR3aa: CASSQPQGSEQFF

v_gene: TRBV27
j_gene: TRBJ2-2
CDR3aa: CASSLSTQSRTGELFF

v_gene: TRBV9
j_gene: TRBJ1-2
CDR3aa: CASSAAWTTQGGSYTF

v_gene: TRBV27
j_gene: TRBJ1-1
CDR3aa: CASSSDRTTEAFF

v_gene: TRBV10-3
j_gene: TRBJ2-2
CDR3aa: CASRRRTDDLSRTGELFF

v_gene: TRBV6-1
j_gene: TRBJ1-5
CDR3aa: CASSGGGVSQPQHF

v_gene: TRBV28
j_gene: TRBJ2-7
CDR3aa: CASSLPQGVREQYF

v_gene: TRBV11-1
j_gene: TRBJ1-2
CDR3aa: CASSLDRGPGTNYGYTF

v_gene: TRBV29-1
j_gene: TRBJ2-3
CDR3aa: CSVVGGRGLSADTQYF

v_gene: TRBV5-6
j_gene: TRBJ2-3
CDR3aa: CASSSWDSQSSTDTQYF

v_gene: TRBV5-1
j_gene: TRBJ1-1
CDR3aa: CASSGGTVNTEAFF

v_gene: TRBV6-6
j_gene: TRBJ2-1
CDR3aa: CASSTVRNEQFF

v_gene: TRBV7-9
j_gene: TRBJ1-5
CDR3aa: CASSLGGAPQPQHF

v_gene: TRBV4-1
j_gene: TRBJ2-7
CDR3aa: CASSHITGQGPYEQYF

v_gene: TRBV27
j_gene: TRBJ1-4
CDR3aa: CASSSGRRGGEKLFF

v_gene: TRBV7-6
j_gene: TRBJ2-7
CDR3aa: CASSLAGGGSDEQYF

v_gene: TRBV7-2
j_gene: TRBJ1-1
CDR3aa: CASSLDRGAEAFF

v_gene: TRBV11-3
j_gene: TRBJ2-1
CDR3aa: CASSLVTSGLSSYNEQFF

v_gene: TRBV13
j_gene: TRBJ2-5
CDR3aa: CASSGRTSGKGSWETQYF